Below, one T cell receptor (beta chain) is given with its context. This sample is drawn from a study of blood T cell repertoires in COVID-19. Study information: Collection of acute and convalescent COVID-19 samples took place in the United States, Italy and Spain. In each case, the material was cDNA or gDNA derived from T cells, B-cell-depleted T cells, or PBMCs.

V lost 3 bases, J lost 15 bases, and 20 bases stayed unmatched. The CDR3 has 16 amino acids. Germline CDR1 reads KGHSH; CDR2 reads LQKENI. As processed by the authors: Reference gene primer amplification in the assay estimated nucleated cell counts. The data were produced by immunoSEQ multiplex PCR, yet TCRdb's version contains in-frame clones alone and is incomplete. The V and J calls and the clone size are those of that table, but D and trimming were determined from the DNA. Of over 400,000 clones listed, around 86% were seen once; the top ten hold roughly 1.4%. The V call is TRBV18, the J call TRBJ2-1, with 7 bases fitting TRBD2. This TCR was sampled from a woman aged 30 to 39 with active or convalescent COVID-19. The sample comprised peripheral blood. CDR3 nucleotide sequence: TGTGCCAGCTCACCGGGACTATCTATCAACCCCTCTAGCGGGTTCTTC. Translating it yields CASSPGLSINPSSGFF.